Detailed here is one T cell receptor beta chain. What it binds is not known. Germline CDR1 is SGHAT and CDR2 is FQNNGV. The CDR3 is 15 residues long. Losses at the gene ends were 5 bases for V and 9 bases for J; bases not matched to a gene: 13. This sample was included in a study of siplizumab effects on memory and regulatory T cells. Study observations and caveats: Mean Treg-derived proportions of mappable alloreactive CD4+ clones were around 75% for siplizumab and roughly 30% for controls. Solely a minor proportion of alloreactive clones could be assigned to unstimulated subsets. Proliferating CD4+ or CD8+ clones, roughly 75-97% of them, lacked an assignable naive or memory phenotype. In siplizumab cultures, the suppressive function of proliferating Tregs remained unconfirmed.

The protocol was immunoSEQ multiplex PCR, while the TCRdb copy is restricted to in-frame clones and leaves out a portion. The sample includes about 100,000 clones, approximately 93% of them seen just once. The TCR was taken from a human donor in good health. This chain connects TRBV11-2 to TRBJ2-5; TRBD2 matches at 9 bases. Sequenced: Tregs sorted from blood. Written as DNA, the CDR3 is TGTGCCAGCAGCACCCGGACTAGCGAAAGGGGGGCCCAGTACTTC. Its translation is CASSTRTSERGAQYF.